Listed here are 16 T cell receptor beta chains from one sample, sequenced in a study of cytomegalovirus exposure and HLA in healthy donors. The PCR employed 60 Vbeta primers together with 13 Jbeta primers. The repertoire was sequenced with immunoSEQ multiplex PCR; TCRdb's copy has only in-frame clones and lacks some. Among about 120,000 clones listed, 80% to 85% were seen once. Material: PBMCs. The receptors originated from a man aged 25 to 40 in good health and CMV-seropositive.

The DNA for the CDR3 is TGTGCCAGCAGCCCGGGGGGCGCGGGGGGTCGCACAGATACGCAGTATTTT. Protein product: CASSPGGAGGRTDTQYF. The rearrangement joins TRBV7-9 to TRBJ2-3; 8 nucleotides line up with TRBD2. This CDR3 region has 17 residues. The V segment lost 5 bases and the J segment 1 base; nucleotides outside the gene matches: 11. Germline values: CDR1 SEHNR, CDR2 FQNEAQ (reference sequence).

The chain uses TRBV28 and TRBJ2-7, with 7 bases aligning to TRBD1. The germline gives CDR1 MDHEN, CDR2 SYDVKM. CDR3 length: 14 residues. The trim removed 3 bases at V and 0 bases at J, leaving 2 bases unmatched. This CDR3 reads CASSLTGSSYEQYF. The CDR3 coding sequence is TGTGCCAGCAGTTTGACAGGGAGCTCCTACGAGCAGTACTTC. The whole variable domain, remainder taken from reference TRBV28 and TRBJ2-7, is DVKVTQSSRYLVKRTGEKVFLECVQDMDHENMFWYRQDPGLGLRLIYFSYDVKMKEKGDIPEGYSVSREKKERFSLILESASTNQTSMYLCASSLTGSSYEQYFGPGTRLTVT.

The chain has TRBV21-1 and TRBJ1-1; the table's TRBD1 call for D was not verified on the DNA. TRBV21-1 is noted as a pseudogene. The CDR3 sequence is 15 residues long. CDR3 protein: CASSATGTENTEAFF. For the CDR3, the DNA is TGTGCCAGCAGCGCAACCGGGACAGAGAACACTGAAGCTTTCTTT.

In its sample, this clone was seen a few times. The chain carries TRBV27 and TRBJ1-2; 12 bases are a match to TRBD1. V was clipped by 1 base and J by 8 bases; unmatched bases: 5. CDR1 and CDR2 (germline): MNHEY, SMNVEV (reference sequence). The CDR3 spans 15 residues. In DNA form, the CDR3 reads TGTGCCAGCAGTTTATTGGGACAGGGGGCGGGCGGCTACACCTTC. This gives the protein CASSLLGQGAGGYTF.

The genes are TRBV6-1 and TRBJ1-1; perhaps TRBD1 as D (6 bases). The V and J ends lost 1 base and 3 bases respectively, with 9 bases between them. This CDR3 has 14 amino acids. Germline CDR1 MNHNS, CDR2 SASEGT. Written as DNA, the CDR3 is TGTGCCAGCAGTGAAGTTACAGGGTACACTGAAGCTTTCTTT. This encodes CASSEVTGYTEAFF.

This clone was seen once. Here the CDR3 reads CASSEGGTYNEQFF. The DNA for the CDR3 is TGTGCCAGCAGTGAAGGCGGTACCTACAATGAGCAGTTCTTC. The J gene is TRBJ2-1, the V gene TRBV6-1; the D is unclear. Trimming removed 1 base at V and 2 bases at J, with 6 bases between. Per the germline V gene, CDR1 is MNHNS and CDR2 is SASEGT. The CDR3 consists of 14 residues.

This chain connects TRBV19 to TRBJ1-1, with D possibly being TRBD1 (6 bases). The germline CDR1 and CDR2 sequences are LNHDA and SQIVND (reference sequence). Trimming removed 8 bases at V and 2 bases at J, with 18 bases between. CDR3 length: 15 residues. CDR3 sequence reads: CASFSVVGGNTEAFF. The CDR3 DNA is TGTGCCAGTTTCTCCGTGGTAGGGGGTAACACTGAAGCTTTCTTT.

The V and J genes are TRBV6-1 and TRBJ1-2, with D tentatively TRBD1 (6 bases). V gave up 7 bases and J gave up 2 bases, with 14 bases separating them. Germline V gene data show CDR1 as MNHNS and CDR2 as SASEGT. This CDR3 contains 14 residues. The CDR3 DNA follows: TGTGCCAGCACTGCCATGAGGGGGAACTATGGCTACACCTTC. It codes for CASTAMRGNYGYTF.

This clone was picked up one time. The junction and the germline gene differ at one end; a read error may be behind it. J is TRBJ1-5 and V is TRBV5-8, with 10 bases aligning to TRBD1. This CDR3 has 17 residues. Germline CDR1 is SGHTS and CDR2 is YDEGEE. The CDR3 nucleotides are TGTGCCAGCAGCTTGTGGACAGGGGGGAATAGCAATCGGCCCCAGCATTTT. As protein: CASSLWTGGNSNRPQHF.

The V and J genes are TRBV7-6 and TRBJ2-1, with 15 bases lining up with TRBD2. The CDR3 length is 17 residues. V trimming: 1 base; J trimming: 8 bases; junction bases outside the gene matches: 6. Germline CDR1 is SGHVS and CDR2 is FNYEAQ. The CDR3 spells CASSLGGTSGRRYEQFF. Written as DNA, the CDR3 is TGTGCCAGCAGCTTAGGGGGGACTAGCGGGAGGAGGTATGAGCAGTTCTTC.

The genes are TRBV2 and TRBJ1-6, with 8 bases that match TRBD1. The CDR3 contains 15 residues. Germline CDR1 reads SNHLY; CDR2 reads FYNNEI. V shed 4 bases and J 1 base; nucleotides not matched to a gene: 0. The CDR3 nucleotides are TGTGCCAGCAGTGGGACAGGGTCCTATAATTCACCCCTCCACTTT. It is translated as CASSGTGSYNSPLHF.

The gene calls are TRBV7-8 and TRBJ2-3, with 11 positions matching TRBD2. The length of the CDR3 is 15 residues. V lost 6 bases and J lost 4; bases outside the gene matches: 6. CDR1 and CDR2 from the germline V gene are SGHVS and FQNEAQ. DNA for the CDR3: TGTGCCAGCAGTCGTAGCGGGGGGGCCCCAGATACGCAGTATTTT. Translation gives CASSRSGGAPDTQYF.

This clone has at least ten counts. The chain employs TRBV4-1 and TRBJ1-4, with D possibly TRBD1 on 5 matching bases. V was cut by 0 bases and J by 7 bases, with 15 bases left in between. Germline assignment: CDR1 MGHRA and CDR2 YSYEKL. This CDR3 has 16 residues. CDR3 bases: TGCGCCAGCAGCCAAGAAGGGGCCTTCCAAGGTGAAAAACTGTTTTTT. It translates to CASSQEGAFQGEKLFF.

This rearrangement joins TRBV6-1 to TRBJ2-4, with TRBD1 as a possible D gene (6 bases). Trimming cost V 7 bases and J 2 bases, with 12 bases left between them. The germline gives CDR1 MNHNS, CDR2 SASEGT. The CDR3 has 14 residues. This chain's CDR3 is CASTPGVSKNIQYF. CDR3 nucleotides: TGTGCCAGCACCCCAGGGGTCTCCAAAAACATTCAGTACTTC.

This sequence joins TRBV6-6 and TRBJ1-4; 8 bases match TRBD1. This CDR3 has 14 amino acids. The ends lost 6 bases at V and 6 bases at J; junction bases unmatched: 6. Germline CDR1 is MNHNY and CDR2 is SVGAGI (reference sequence). CDR3 DNA: TGTGCCAGCAGGAGGACAGGGCCCGATGAAAAACTGTTTTTT. Protein sequence: CASRRTGPDEKLFF.

The chain employs TRBV10-1 and TRBJ2-1, with a tentative D call TRBD1 (6 bases). Germline V gives CDR1 WNHNN, CDR2 SYGVQD (reference sequence). The germline V and J ends were trimmed by 3 bases and 2 bases, with 14 bases remaining between them. This CDR3 contains 16 residues. The CDR3 nucleotides are TGCGCCAGCAGTGAATTTCAGGGGATACCCTACAATGAGCAGTTCTTC. It specifies CASSEFQGIPYNEQFF.